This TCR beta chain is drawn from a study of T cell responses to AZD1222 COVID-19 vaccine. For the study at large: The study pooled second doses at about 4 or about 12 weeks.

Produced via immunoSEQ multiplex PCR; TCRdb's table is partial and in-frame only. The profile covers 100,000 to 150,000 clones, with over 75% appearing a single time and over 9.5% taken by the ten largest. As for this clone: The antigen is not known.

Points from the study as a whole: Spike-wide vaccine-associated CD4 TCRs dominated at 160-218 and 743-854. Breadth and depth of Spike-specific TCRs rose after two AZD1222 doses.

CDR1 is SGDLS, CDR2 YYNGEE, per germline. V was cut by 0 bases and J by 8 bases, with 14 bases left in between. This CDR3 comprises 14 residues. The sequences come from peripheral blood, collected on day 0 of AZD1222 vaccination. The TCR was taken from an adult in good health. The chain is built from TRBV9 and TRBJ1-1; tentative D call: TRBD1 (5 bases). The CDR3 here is CASSVDTGLPEAFF. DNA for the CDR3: TGTGCCAGCAGCGTAGATACAGGCCTACCCGAAGCTTTCTTT.